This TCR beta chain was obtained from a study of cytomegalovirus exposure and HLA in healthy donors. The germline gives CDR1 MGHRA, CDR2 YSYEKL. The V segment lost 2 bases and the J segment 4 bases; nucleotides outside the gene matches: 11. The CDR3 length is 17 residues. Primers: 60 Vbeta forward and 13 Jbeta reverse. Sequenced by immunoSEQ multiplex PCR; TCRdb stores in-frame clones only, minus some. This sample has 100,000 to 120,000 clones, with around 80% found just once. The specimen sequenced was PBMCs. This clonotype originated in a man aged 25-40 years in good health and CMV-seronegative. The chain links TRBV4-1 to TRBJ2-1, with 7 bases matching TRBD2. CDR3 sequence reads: CASSQPGGKGKYNEQFF. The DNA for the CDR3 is TGCGCCAGCAGCCAACCCGGGGGGAAGGGGAAATACAATGAGCAGTTCTTC.